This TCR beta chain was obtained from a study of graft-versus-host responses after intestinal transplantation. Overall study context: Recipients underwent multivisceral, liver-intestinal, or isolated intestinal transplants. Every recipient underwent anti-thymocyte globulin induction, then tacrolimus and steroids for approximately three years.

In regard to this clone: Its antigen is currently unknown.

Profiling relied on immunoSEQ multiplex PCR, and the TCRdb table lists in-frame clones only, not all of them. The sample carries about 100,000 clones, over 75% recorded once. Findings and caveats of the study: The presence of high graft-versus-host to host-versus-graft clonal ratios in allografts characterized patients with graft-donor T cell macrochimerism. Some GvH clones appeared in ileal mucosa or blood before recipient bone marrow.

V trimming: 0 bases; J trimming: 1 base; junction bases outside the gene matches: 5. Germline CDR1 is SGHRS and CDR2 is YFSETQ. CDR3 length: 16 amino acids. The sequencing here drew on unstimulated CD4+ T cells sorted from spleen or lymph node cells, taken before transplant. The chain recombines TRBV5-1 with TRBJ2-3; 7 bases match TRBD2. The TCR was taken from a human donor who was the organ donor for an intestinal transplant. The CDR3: CASSLDPGGGTDTQYF. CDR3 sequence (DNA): TGCGCCAGCAGCTTGGATCCGGGAGGCGGCACAGATACGCAGTATTTT.